These T cell receptor beta chains were read from a single sample in a study of T cell repertoires in cytomegalovirus infection. Their specific antigens are unknown. TCRdb called the reads again in MiXCR, with one record for every CDR3 protein. The sample holds about 770,000 distinct CDR3 sequences, just under 30% seen once. The starting material was cultured CD8+ T cells from PBMCs, obtained from culture after CMV antigen stimulation. The source is a human donor in good health (CMV status not recorded). Some clones in this sample may be carry-over from other donors' samples. The CDR3 runs from the conserved cysteine through the conserved F or W. A D gene is named only where the DNA matches it firmly. Clone size is not always given. Where it is, it says once, few, many or a class for expanded clones.

>many|TRBJ2-5|TRBV7-2|TRBD2
TGTGCCAGCAGCTATGGGACTAGCGGGGGCCCTGGTCAAGAGACCCAGTACTTC
CASSYGTSGGPGQETQYF
>NA|TRBJ1-6|TRBV27|TRBD1
TGTGCCAGCAGTCTGGACAGGGGTGGTTCACCCCTCCACTTT
CASSLDRGGSPLHF
>NA|TRBJ1-6|TRBV19|TRBD1
TGTGCCAGTAGTATGCAGGGGGCGATATCCGGCTCACCCCTCCACTTT
CASSMQGAISGSPLHF
>NA|TRBJ2-1|TRBV12-3/TRBV12-4|NA
TGTGCCAGCAGCCAGGGCGGCCAGCGCCGTCCCTCCTACAATGAGCAGTTCTTC
CASSQGGQRRPSYNEQFF
>many|TRBJ2-1|TRBV12-3/TRBV12-4|NA
TGTGCCAGCAGTTTCTGGGATGAGCAGTTCTTC
CASSFWDEQFF
>few|TRBJ1-2|TRBV5-1|TRBD1
TGCGCCACCAATCCCGGGACAGGCGAGATCTATTCGATTAACTATGGCTACACCTTC
CATNPGTGEIYSINYGYTF
>NA|TRBJ2-2|TRBV2|TRBD1
TGTGCCGGTGACAGGGTTACCGGGGAGCTGTTTTTT
CAGDRVTGELFF
>NA|TRBJ2-1|TRBV24-1|TRBD2
TGTGCCACCAGTGATACAGGACTAGCGGGGTACTACAATGAGCAGTTCTTC
CATSDTGLAGYYNEQFF
>NA|TRBJ1-4|TRBV6-5|NA
TGTGCCAGCAGTTTAGGGGGTTATGATGAAAAACTGTTTTTT
CASSLGGYDEKLFF
>many|TRBJ1-2|TRBV6-6|TRBD1
TGTGCCAGCAGGGGGACAGGGGGCGACGGCTACACCTTC
CASRGTGGDGYTF
>NA|TRBJ1-1|TRBV27|NA
TGTGCCAGCAGCCCCCTTACAGGATCGGGTACTGAAGCTTTCTTT
CASSPLTGSGTEAFF
>few|TRBJ2-5|TRBV12-3/TRBV12-4|TRBD2
TGTGCCAGCAGTGCCACCCCGGGACTAGCGGCCCAAGAGACCCAGTACTTC
CASSATPGLAAQETQYF
>NA|TRBJ2-7|TRBV12-3/TRBV12-4|TRBD1
TGTGCCAGCAGTAAATTCGGACAGGCTTACGAGCAGTACTTC
CASSKFGQAYEQYF
>few|TRBJ1-1|TRBV29-1|NA
TGCAGCGCCAAAGTTTCGGGGTCCATGAACACTGAAGCTTTCTTT
CSAKVSGSMNTEAFF
>few|TRBJ2-7|TRBV11-2|TRBD2
TGTGCCAGCAGCTTGAAGACTAGCGGGGGGCCCATTGCCTACGAGCAGTACTTC
CASSLKTSGGPIAYEQYF
>NA|TRBJ1-3|TRBV7-8|TRBD1
TGTGCCAGCAGGATAGAGGGGGCGCCTGGAAACACCATATATTTT
CASRIEGAPGNTIYF
>few|TRBJ2-3|TRBV12-3/TRBV12-4|TRBD2
TGTGCCAGCAGGCATACCCCCCGGGAGGGGAGCACAGATACGCAGTATTTT
CASRHTPREGSTDTQYF
>few|TRBJ2-1|TRBV6-4|NA
TGTGCCAGCAGTGTTAATGAGTGGGGGGCCCACAATGAGCAGTTCTTC
CASSVNEWGAHNEQFF
>NA|TRBJ2-2|TRBV7-6|NA
TGTGCCAGCAGCTTGCTCGCACGTCCGAACACCGGGGAGCTGTTTTTT
CASSLLARPNTGELFF
>NA|TRBJ1-2|TRBV2|NA
TGTGCCAGCAGCACTGATCCGAGCGATCGGGACTCCCCTCCCTACTATGGCTACACCTTC
CASSTDPSDRDSPPYYGYTF
>many|TRBJ2-3|TRBV7-6|NA
TGTGCCAGCAGCCCGCGAGGGGGGGATGGTACGCAGTATTTT
CASSPRGGDGTQYF
>NA|TRBJ2-1|TRBV29-1|NA
TGCAGCGTTGTGGGATTCTCCTACAATGAGCAGTTCTTC
CSVVGFSYNEQFF
>few|TRBJ1-2|TRBV25-1|NA
TGTGCCAGCGGTACGCGAGATGGCTACACCTTC
CASGTRDGYTF
>NA|TRBJ2-2|TRBV10-3|NA
TGTGCCATCAGCGCAGGGGACACCGGGGAGCTGTTTTTT
CAISAGDTGELFF
>NA|TRBJ2-1|TRBV14|NA
TGTGCCAGCAGCCAAGATTGGAGGGTATTTGGGAATGAGCAGTTCTTC
CASSQDWRVFGNEQFF
>many|TRBJ1-2|TRBV7-6|NA
TGTGCCAGCAGCTTAGAGGAGGCAGATTACTATGGCTACACCTTC
CASSLEEADYYGYTF
>NA|TRBJ1-1|TRBV29-1|NA
TGCAGCGGTGGACAGCGACTCAACACTGAAGCTTTCTTT
CSGGQRLNTEAFF
>few|TRBJ1-2|TRBV6-2/TRBV6-3|NA
TGTGCCAGCAGTTACTCGATCTCTGTCTATGGCTACACCTTC
CASSYSISVYGYTF
>NA|TRBJ1-6|TRBV20-1|NA
TGCAGTGCCCCCAAGCAGGGGAGGTGGGAATTCAATTCACCCCTCCACTTT
CSAPKQGRWEFNSPLHF
>many|TRBJ1-1|TRBV12-3/TRBV12-4|NA
TGTGCCAGCCTATACAGGAGGGGGGAAACTGAAGCTTTCTTT
CASLYRRGETEAFF
>NA|TRBJ1-6|TRBV6-5|TRBD1
TGTGCCAGCAGTTATACAGGGGGCGACACCTATAATTCACCCCTCCACTTT
CASSYTGGDTYNSPLHF
>few|TRBJ2-3|TRBV12-3/TRBV12-4|NA
TGTGCCAGCAGCATAACAGGGCCCACAGATACGCAGTATTTT
CASSITGPTDTQYF
>few|TRBJ1-5|TRBV19|NA
TGTGCCAGTAGTATATGGGGAAATAGCAATCAGCCCCAGCATTTT
CASSIWGNSNQPQHF
>NA|TRBJ1-2|TRBV19|NA
TGTGCCAGTAGTATTCGGGGCAGCAGTATCTTC
CASSIRGSSIF
>NA|TRBJ1-5|TRBV10-2|NA
TGCGCCAGCAGAACTGGCGGGGAATCTCAGCCCCAGCATTTT
CASRTGGESQPQHF
>NA|TRBJ2-5|TRBV19|NA
TGTGCCAGTAGTATTCCTGGGGGGGAGACCCAGTACTTC
CASSIPGGETQYF
>NA|TRBJ2-7|TRBV6-2/TRBV6-3|TRBD2
TGTGCCAGCAGTCGGGGACTACGATACGAGCAGTACTTC
CASSRGLRYEQYF
>NA|TRBJ1-2|TRBV9|TRBD1
TGTGCCAGCAGCGGCCGACAGGGATCAATCTGGGGCTACACCTTC
CASSGRQGSIWGYTF
>NA|TRBJ1-2|TRBV6-8|NA
TGTGCCAGCAGTTACTCGACGGGACAAACTTCGTGGTTTAACTATGGCTACACCTTC
CASSYSTGQTSWFNYGYTF
>NA|TRBJ2-2|TRBV7-9|TRBD1
TGTGCCAGCAGCTCACGGGACAGGAGTATCGGGGAGCTGTTTTTT
CASSSRDRSIGELFF
>few|TRBJ1-2|TRBV12-3/TRBV12-4|NA
TGTGCCAGCAGTTTTGGCAGGGCCTATGGCTACACCTTC
CASSFGRAYGYTF
>few|TRBJ2-5|TRBV19|TRBD2
TGTGCCAGTAGTATTCATGCGGGGGGGCCGACGAACCAAGAGACCCAGTACTTC
CASSIHAGGPTNQETQYF
>NA|TRBJ1-4|TRBV7-9|NA
TGTGCCAGCAGGGGGACGACTAATGGAAAACTGTTTTTT
CASRGTTNGKLFF
>many|TRBJ1-2|TRBV7-9|TRBD1
TGTGCCAGCAGCTCACAGGGGACCTCGGGTGGCTACACCTTC
CASSSQGTSGGYTF
>many|TRBJ1-2|TRBV28|NA
TGTGCCAGCAGCTTCCTGTCAGGGGCATATGGCTACACCTTC
CASSFLSGAYGYTF
>few|TRBJ1-2|TRBV7-8|NA
TGTGCCAGCAGCTTAGACCACAGGGTAGCTAACTATGGCTACACCTTC
CASSLDHRVANYGYTF
>few|TRBJ2-3|TRBV2|NA
TGTGCCAGCATTAATGGGGGTCCAGATACGCAGTATTTT
CASINGGPDTQYF
>few|TRBJ2-1|TRBV7-9|TRBD2
TGTGCCAGCAGCTCCCGGGGGGGAAGGGATAAGTTCTTC
CASSSRGGRDKFF
>once|TRBJ2-5|TRBV9|NA
TGTGCCAGCAGCGTCGGTGGCTCGCAGACCCAGTACTTC
CASSVGGSQTQYF
>NA|TRBJ2-1|TRBV6-5|TRBD2
TGTGCCAGCAGTTACTCTCAGCGGGGGGTGGGTGAGCAGTTCTTC
CASSYSQRGVGEQFF
>NA|TRBJ1-1|TRBV28|NA
TGTGCCAGCAGTCGACAAAACTGGGACACTGAAGCTTTCTTT
CASSRQNWDTEAFF
>NA|TRBJ2-2|TRBV7-6|NA
TGTGCCAGCAGCTCCCGCGGTGAGAACACCGGGGAGCTGTTTTTT
CASSSRGENTGELFF
>NA|TRBJ1-1|TRBV5-6|TRBD1
TGTGCCAGCAGCCTACAGGGGTATGGTACCACTGAAGCTTTCTTT
CASSLQGYGTTEAFF
>NA|TRBJ2-1|TRBV28|TRBD2
TGTGCCAGCAGTCGTGGGGACTACTACAATGAGCAGTTCTTC
CASSRGDYYNEQFF
>few|TRBJ2-1|TRBV6-5|TRBD2
TGTGCCAGCAGTTACCCGAAGCGGGGGGGTATTTTGGTTGAGCAGTTCTTC
CASSYPKRGGILVEQFF